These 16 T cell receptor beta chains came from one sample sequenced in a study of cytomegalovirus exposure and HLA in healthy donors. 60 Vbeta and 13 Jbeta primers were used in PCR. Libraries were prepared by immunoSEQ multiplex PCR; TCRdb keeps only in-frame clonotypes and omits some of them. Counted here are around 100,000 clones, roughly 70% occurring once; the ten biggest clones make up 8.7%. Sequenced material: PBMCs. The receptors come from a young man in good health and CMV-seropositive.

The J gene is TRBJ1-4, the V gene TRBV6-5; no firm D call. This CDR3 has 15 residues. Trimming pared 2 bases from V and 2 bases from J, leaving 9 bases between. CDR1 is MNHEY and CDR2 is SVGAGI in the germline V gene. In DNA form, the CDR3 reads TGTGCCAGCAGTTACGCCGCGGGGACTAATGAAAAACTGTTTTTT. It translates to CASSYAAGTNEKLFF.

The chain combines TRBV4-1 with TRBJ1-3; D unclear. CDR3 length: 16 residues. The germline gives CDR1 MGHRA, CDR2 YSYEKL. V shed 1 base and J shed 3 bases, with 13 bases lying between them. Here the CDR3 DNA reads TGCGCCAGCAGCCAAGTTCAGGCAGAGGGTGGAAACACCATATATTTT. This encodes CASSQVQAEGGNTIYF.

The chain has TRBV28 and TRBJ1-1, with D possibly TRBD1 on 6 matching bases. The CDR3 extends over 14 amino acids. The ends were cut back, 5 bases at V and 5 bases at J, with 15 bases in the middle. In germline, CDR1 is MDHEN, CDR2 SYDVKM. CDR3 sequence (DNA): TGTGCCAGCAGTCCCGACAGGATAGGAACTGAAGCTTTCTTT. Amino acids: CASSPDRIGTEAFF. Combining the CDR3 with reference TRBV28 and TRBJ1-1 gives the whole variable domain DVKVTQSSRYLVKRTGEKVFLECVQDMDHENMFWYRQDPGLGLRLIYFSYDVKMKEKGDIPEGYSVSREKKERFSLILESASTNQTSMYLCASSPDRIGTEAFFGQGTRLTVV.

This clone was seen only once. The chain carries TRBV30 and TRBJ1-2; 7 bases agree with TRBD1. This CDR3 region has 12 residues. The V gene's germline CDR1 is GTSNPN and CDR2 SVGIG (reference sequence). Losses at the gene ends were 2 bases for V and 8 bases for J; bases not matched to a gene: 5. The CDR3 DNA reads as TGTGCCTGGAGTCCCCAGGGGGGCGGCTACACCTTC. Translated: CAWSPQGGGYTF.

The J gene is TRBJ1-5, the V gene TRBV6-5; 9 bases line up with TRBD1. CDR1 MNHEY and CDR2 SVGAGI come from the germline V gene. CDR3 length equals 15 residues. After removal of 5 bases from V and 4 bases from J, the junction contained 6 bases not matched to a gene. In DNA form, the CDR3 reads TGTGCCAGCAGTCCGGGACAGGGTCGGAATCAGCCCCAGCATTTT. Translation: CASSPGQGRNQPQHF.

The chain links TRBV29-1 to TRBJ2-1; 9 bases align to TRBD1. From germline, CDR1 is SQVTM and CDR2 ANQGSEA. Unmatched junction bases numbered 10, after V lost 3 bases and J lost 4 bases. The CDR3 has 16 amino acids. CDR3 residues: CSVEPPGQGGYNEQFF. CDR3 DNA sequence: TGCAGCGTTGAGCCCCCGGGACAGGGCGGGTACAATGAGCAGTTCTTC.

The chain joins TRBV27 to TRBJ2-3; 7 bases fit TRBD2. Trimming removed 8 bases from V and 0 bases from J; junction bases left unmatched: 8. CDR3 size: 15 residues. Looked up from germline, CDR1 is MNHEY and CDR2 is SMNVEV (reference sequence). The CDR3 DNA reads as TGTGCCAGCGGGACTACTTACCTGAGCACAGATACGCAGTATTTT. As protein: CASGTTYLSTDTQYF.

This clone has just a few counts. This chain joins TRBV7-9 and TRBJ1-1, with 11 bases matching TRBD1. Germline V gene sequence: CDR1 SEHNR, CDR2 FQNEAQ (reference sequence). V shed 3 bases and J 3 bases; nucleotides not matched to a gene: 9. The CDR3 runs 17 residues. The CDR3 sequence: CASSLDRGRVYDTEAFF. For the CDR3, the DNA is TGTGCCAGCAGCTTGGACAGGGGGCGGGTCTATGACACTGAAGCTTTCTTT. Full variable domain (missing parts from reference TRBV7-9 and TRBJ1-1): DTGVSQNPRHKITKRGQNVTFRCDPISEHNRLYWYRQTLGQGPEFLTYFQNEAQLEKSRLLSDRFSAERPKGSFSTLEIQRTEQGDSAMYLCASSLDRGRVYDTEAFFGQGTRLTVV.

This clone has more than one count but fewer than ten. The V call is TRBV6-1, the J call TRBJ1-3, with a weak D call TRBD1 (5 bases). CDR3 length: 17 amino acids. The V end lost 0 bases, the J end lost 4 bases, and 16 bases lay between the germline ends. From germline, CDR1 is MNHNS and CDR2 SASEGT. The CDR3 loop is CASSEALVLGRGNTIYF. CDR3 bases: TGTGCCAGCAGTGAAGCGCTCGTCCTGGGGCGCGGAAACACCATATATTTT.

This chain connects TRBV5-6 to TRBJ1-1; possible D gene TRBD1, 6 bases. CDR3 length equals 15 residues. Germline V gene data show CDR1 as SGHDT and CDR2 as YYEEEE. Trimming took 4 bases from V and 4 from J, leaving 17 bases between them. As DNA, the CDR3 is TGTGCCAGCAGCGGGTCACAGGGATGGAGCACTGAAGCTTTCTTT. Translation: CASSGSQGWSTEAFF.

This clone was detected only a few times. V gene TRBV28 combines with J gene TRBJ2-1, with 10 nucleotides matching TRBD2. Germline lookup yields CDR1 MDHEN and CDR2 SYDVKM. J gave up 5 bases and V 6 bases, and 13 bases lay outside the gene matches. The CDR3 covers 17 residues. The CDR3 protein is CASRSSRLAGVNNEQFF. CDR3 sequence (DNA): TGTGCCAGCAGGTCGTCTAGGCTAGCGGGAGTAAACAATGAGCAGTTCTTC.

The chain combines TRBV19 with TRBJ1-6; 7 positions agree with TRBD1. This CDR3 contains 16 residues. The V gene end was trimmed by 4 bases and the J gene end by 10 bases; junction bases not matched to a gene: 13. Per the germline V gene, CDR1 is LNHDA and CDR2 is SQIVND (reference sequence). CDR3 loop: CASSTELTGAYSPLHF. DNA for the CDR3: TGTGCCAGTAGTACCGAACTAACAGGGGCATACTCACCCCTCCACTTT.

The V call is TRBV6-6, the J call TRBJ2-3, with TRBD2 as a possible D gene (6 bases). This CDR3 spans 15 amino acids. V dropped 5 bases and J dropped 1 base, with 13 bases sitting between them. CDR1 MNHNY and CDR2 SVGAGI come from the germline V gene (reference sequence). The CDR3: CASSPAGSGTDTQYF. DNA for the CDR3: TGTGCCAGCAGTCCGGCGGGGTCTGGCACAGATACGCAGTATTTT.

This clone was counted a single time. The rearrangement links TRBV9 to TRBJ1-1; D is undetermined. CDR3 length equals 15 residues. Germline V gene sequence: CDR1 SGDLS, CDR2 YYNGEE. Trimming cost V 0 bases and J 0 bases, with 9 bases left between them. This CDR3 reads CASSVVSGMNTEAFF. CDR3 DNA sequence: TGTGCCAGCAGCGTAGTTTCAGGAATGAACACTGAAGCTTTCTTT.

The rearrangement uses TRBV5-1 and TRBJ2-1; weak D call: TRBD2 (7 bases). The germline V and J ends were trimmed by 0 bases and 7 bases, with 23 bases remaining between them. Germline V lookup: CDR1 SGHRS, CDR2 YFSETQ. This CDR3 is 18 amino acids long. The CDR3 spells CASSLGGAAGAKVNEQFF. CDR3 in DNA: TGCGCCAGCAGCTTGGGGGGAGCGGCGGGGGCCAAGGTTAATGAGCAGTTCTTC. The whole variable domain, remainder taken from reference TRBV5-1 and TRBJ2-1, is KAGVTQTPRYLIKTRGQQVTLSCSPISGHRSVSWYQQTPGQGLQFLFEYFSETQRNKGNFPGRFSGRQFSNSRSEMNVSTLELGDSALYLCASSLGGAAGAKVNEQFFGPGTRLTVL.

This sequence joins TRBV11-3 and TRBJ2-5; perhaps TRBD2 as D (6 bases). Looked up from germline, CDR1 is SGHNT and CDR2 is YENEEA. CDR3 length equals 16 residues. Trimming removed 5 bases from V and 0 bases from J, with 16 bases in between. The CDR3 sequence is CASSPRRGFYQETQYF. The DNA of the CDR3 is TGTGCCAGCAGCCCCCGGCGGGGATTTTACCAAGAGACCCAGTACTTC.